The 2 T cell receptor beta chains presented below share a single source sample, sequenced in a study of cytomegalovirus exposure and HLA in healthy donors. The PCR used 60 Vbeta and 13 Jbeta primers. Produced via immunoSEQ multiplex PCR; TCRdb's table is partial and in-frame only. The sample yields 45,000 to 60,000 clones, 60% to 75% seen once. Specimen: PBMCs. The source is a woman between 45 and 60 years old in good health and CMV-seronegative.

This clone was counted only a few times. This chain links TRBV10-3 with TRBJ2-7; D is perhaps TRBD2 (5 bases). Per germline, CDR1 ENHRY and CDR2 SYGVKD. The CDR3 extends over 17 amino acids. The V end was cut by 3 bases, the J end by 2 bases, with 20 bases between. The CDR3 DNA is TGTGCCATCAGTGACCTCGACGGCGGGCTCACTACCTACGAGCAGTACTTC. Amino acid sequence: CAISDLDGGLTTYEQYF.

V and J are TRBV7-9 and TRBJ1-2; D may be TRBD1 (5 bases). Trimming cost V 4 bases and J 8 bases, with 14 bases left between them. The germline gives CDR1 SEHNR, CDR2 FQNEAQ (reference sequence). This CDR3 has 13 amino acids. CDR3 in amino acids: CASSSPGDDGYTF. DNA of the CDR3: TGTGCCAGCAGCTCCCCGGGGGACGACGGCTACACCTTC. The variable domain in full, with the rest retrieved from reference TRBV7-9 and TRBJ1-2, is DTGVSQNPRHKITKRGQNVTFRCDPISEHNRLYWYRQTLGQGPEFLTYFQNEAQLEKSRLLSDRFSAERPKGSFSTLEIQRTEQGDSAMYLCASSSPGDDGYTFGSGTRLTVV.